This T cell receptor (beta chain) comes out of a study of control samples from healthy donors and cancer patients. This CDR3 is built from 14 residues. With 6 bases removed from V and 5 bases from J, the gap between germline ends came to 13 bases. The germline gives CDR1 MGHRA, CDR2 YSYEKL. Clones were sequenced by immunoSEQ multiplex PCR, and TCRdb holds only the in-frame ones, with some missing. The sample holds 100,000 to 150,000 clones, about 90% seen once. In its sample, this clone was seen a few times. The receptor's source is a man between 18 and 29 years old in good health. Sequenced input: blood. J is TRBJ1-4 and V is TRBV4-1; tentatively, D is TRBD1 (5 bases). In DNA form, the CDR3 reads TGCGCCAGCAGAATCAGGGTCGGAAATGAAAAACTGTTTTTT. Translation: CASRIRVGNEKLFF.